The clone carrying this T cell receptor (beta chain) occurred once. Its antigen is unknown. Blood samples were obtained at baseline, cycle 4 day 1, and cycle 7 day 1. This sample was included in a study of OX40 agonist ivuxolimab in advanced cancers. Study background: Patients were dosed with the agonistic anti-OX40 (CD134) antibody ivuxolimab.

Study outcomes and limitations: Antigen specificity remained undetermined for the expanded peripheral T cells.

Clones were sequenced by immunoSEQ multiplex PCR, and TCRdb holds only the in-frame ones, with some missing. Altogether 77,000 or so clones are present, roughly 78% being singletons, with the ten largest covering roughly 5.4%. V gave up 3 bases and J gave up 2 bases, with 11 bases separating them. Germline lookup yields CDR1 KGHSH and CDR2 LQKENI. This CDR3 is built from 14 residues. The clonotype comes from an adult with an advanced solid tumor such as melanoma, head and neck, liver or kidney cancer. Material: CD4+ or CD8+ T cells sorted from blood, obtained in a trial of the OX40 agonist ivuxolimab. This chain uses TRBV18 with TRBJ2-7; possible D gene TRBD2, 6 bases. The CDR3 protein is CASSPPGVTYEQYF. In nucleotides, the CDR3 is TGTGCCAGCTCACCGCCGGGGGTAACCTACGAGCAGTACTTC.